This TCR beta chain stems from a study of blood T cells in healthy people across ages. Whole-study results and caveats: Estimated diversity across one million T cells was deemed an underestimate. Leaving the PBMCs unsorted stopped any conclusive comparison of naive versus antigen-experienced cells.

Notes on this clonotype: Its specificity is unknown.

This CDR3 comprises 18 residues. The germline CDR1 and CDR2 sequences are MNHEY and SVGEGT. J gave up 6 bases and V 3 bases, and 18 bases lay outside the gene matches. Sample-barcoded 5' priming and a J-beta primer mix drove a second PCR of 7 to 11 cycles. TCRdb independently ran MiXCR on the 5' RACE reads; one entry per CDR3 protein. Among under 1 million distinct CDR3 sequences listed, roughly 44% were seen once. The receptor was isolated from a man between 60 and 70 years old in good health. This chain connects TRBV6-2 or TRBV6-3 to TRBJ2-7; TRBD1 matches 9 bases. Sequencing was carried out using blood. CDR3 region: CASSYSSDRGVRGGEQYF. DNA of the CDR3: TGTGCCAGCAGTTATTCGTCGGACAGGGGCGTCCGTGGTGGCGAGCAGTACTTC.